The entry that follows covers one T cell receptor (beta chain) sequence. Its antigen has not been determined. No base qualities exist here, and no much larger clone lies one base off it. The CDR3, from cysteine to phenylalanine, totals 14 residues. Left in the record is the CDR3 DNA by itself, 42 bases read in frame from the first base. CDR1 SGDLS and CDR2 YYNGEE were looked up in the germline V gene. Trimming at the junction amounts to 2 bases on V and 5 bases on J, and the germline ends lie 14 bases apart. This entry comes from a study of CD8+ T cells in alopecia areata (dated by TCRdb to about 2018). Regarding the complete study: The treated patients took part in an open-label pilot trial in which moderate-to-severe alopecia areata was treated with oral tofacitinib at 5 to 10 mg twice daily. immunoSEQ multiplex PCR using 35 Vbeta forward primers and 13 Jbeta reverse primers was used to amplify TCRbeta CDR3 regions. RNA was extracted with the PAXgene miRNA kit for fixed scalp, the miRNeasy kit for PBMCs, and the RNeasy kit for mouse skin. Tofacitinib was given for 6 to 18 months, followed by 6 months of follow-up off drug to assess delayed response and recurrence. On the human side, TCRbeta sequencing was run on scalp tissue and on sorted CD4+ and CD8+ peripheral blood T cells from healthy controls and from alopecia areata patients with either patchy or totalis/universalis disease. Scalp clonality was compared across normal scalp (n=4), patchy alopecia areata scalp (n=8), and alopecia totalis/universalis scalp (n=8). The SALT score, which quantifies the percentage of affected scalp surface area, was used to measure disease severity in treated patients. The study used high-throughput TCRbeta sequencing to examine T cell clonal expansion in alopecia areata, in both the C3H/HeJ mouse model and human patients. Biopsies were taken from tofacitinib-treated patients at baseline and again at 4 and 24 weeks into treatment, and several of those patients also had a later scalp biopsy. The paper as a whole reports these results and caveats: Shared TCR sequences between patients were less evident than in mice, which may be partly attributable to HLA diversity in the patient population. Many expanded lesional clones persisted in scalp and blood during tofacitinib treatment, which may partly explain relapse after stopping treatment. The treated cohort was small, with a single nonresponder, so links between baseline CD8+ expansion and response need larger studies. Unlike mouse skin, where gammadelta T cells dominate, normal human skin contains resident alphabeta T cells that get sequenced too, which complicates analysis of the scalp TCR repertoire. Higher clonality and more expanded CD8+ clones were observed in lesional scalp than in normal scalp, particularly in alopecia totalis/universalis, a finding suggestive of antigenic drive. Tofacitinib significantly decreased scalp clonality and the number of expanded CD8+ clones among the top 100 scalp clones.

The time point label, as the study defines it: less than five weeks on oral tofacitinib. The meaning of the sample's treatment or condition label: oral pan-JAK inhibitor, 5-10 mg twice daily. Peripheral blood and lesional scalp punch biopsies were obtained from patients with alopecia areata. PBMCs were separated by density centrifugation and stained for CD3, CD4 and CD8, after which CD4+ and CD8+ T cells were sorted on a FACSAria. Library creation used the immunoSEQ multiplex PCR assay. To provide template for TCR sequencing, every sample had RNA extracted and reverse transcribed into cDNA. First-strand cDNA was synthesized with SuperScript III using a 2:1 mix of oligo-dT and random hexamers. Amplification bias was assessed with a synthetic immune receptor repertoire, and residual bias was removed computationally. As for how the authors treated the data: Raw reads were preprocessed to remove errors, and CDR3 was defined according to IMGT conventions as the region from the conserved cysteine to phenylalanine. Clonality was computed as 1 minus the Shannon entropy, with the entropy normalized by log2 of the number of productive unique TCRs. Whether each scalp clone was CD4 or CD8 was inferred by checking scalp TCRbeta sequences against the CD4 and CD8 repertoires from sorted blood. TCRdb took over this immuneACCESS table, retaining in-frame rearrangements with V and J assigned. Such tables are incomplete; in checked studies, under half of the missing clones stem from an unresolved V gene, and the remainder is unexplained. The V and J calls and clone size come from that table; D and trimming were worked out from the DNA. The sample records some 98,000 clones, 60% to 65% of which are singletons. The top ten clones comprise around 15% of the sample.

This material consisted of CD8+ T cells sorted from blood, taken at week 4, from a patient treated with tofacitinib. This clonotype was sampled from a human donor with alopecia areata. This receptor chain uses TRBV9 and TRBJ2-7; the D gene is perhaps TRBD2, on 6 matching bases. At the DNA level, the sequence is TGTGCCAGCAGCGTCGGCTCCTCGGGGGACGAGCAGTACTTC. Its coded protein is CASSVGSSGDEQYF.